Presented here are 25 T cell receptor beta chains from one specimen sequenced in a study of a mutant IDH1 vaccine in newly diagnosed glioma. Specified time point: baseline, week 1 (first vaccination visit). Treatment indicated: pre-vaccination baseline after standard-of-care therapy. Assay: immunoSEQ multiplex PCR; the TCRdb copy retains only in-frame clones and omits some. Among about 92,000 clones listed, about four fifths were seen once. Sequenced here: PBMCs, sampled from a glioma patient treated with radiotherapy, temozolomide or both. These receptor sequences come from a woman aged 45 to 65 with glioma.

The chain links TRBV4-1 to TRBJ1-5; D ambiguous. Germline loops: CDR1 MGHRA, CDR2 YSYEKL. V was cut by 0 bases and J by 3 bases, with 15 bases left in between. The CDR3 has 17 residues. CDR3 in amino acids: CASSQEGSAMPNQPQHF. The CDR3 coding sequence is TGCGCCAGCAGCCAAGAAGGGTCAGCTATGCCCAATCAGCCCCAGCATTTT.

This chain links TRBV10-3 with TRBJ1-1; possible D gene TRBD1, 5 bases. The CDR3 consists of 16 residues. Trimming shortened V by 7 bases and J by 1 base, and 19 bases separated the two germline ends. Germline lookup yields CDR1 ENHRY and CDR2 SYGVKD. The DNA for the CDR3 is TGTGCCATCACCACCCTGGGAGACGGGGCGAACACTGAAGCTTTCTTT. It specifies CAITTLGDGANTEAFF.

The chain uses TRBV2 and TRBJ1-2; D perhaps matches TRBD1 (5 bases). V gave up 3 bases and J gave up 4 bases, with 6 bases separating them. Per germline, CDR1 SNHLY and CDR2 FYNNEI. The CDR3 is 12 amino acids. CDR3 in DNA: TGTGCCAGCAGTGAGGGACTCTATGGCTACACCTTC. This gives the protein CASSEGLYGYTF.

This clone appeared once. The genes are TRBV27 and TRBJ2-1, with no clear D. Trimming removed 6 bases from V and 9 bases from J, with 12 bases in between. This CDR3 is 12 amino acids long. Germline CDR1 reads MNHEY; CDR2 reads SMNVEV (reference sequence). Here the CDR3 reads CASSPQAPEQFF. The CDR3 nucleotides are TGTGCCAGCAGCCCTCAGGCTCCTGAGCAGTTCTTC.

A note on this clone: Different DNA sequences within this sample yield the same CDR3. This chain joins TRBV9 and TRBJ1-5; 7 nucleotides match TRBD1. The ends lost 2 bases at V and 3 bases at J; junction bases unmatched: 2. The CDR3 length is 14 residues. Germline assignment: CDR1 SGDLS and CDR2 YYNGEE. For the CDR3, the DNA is TGTGCCAGCAGCGTCGGGACAGTCAATCAGCCCCAGCATTTT. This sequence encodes CASSVGTVNQPQHF.

The CDR3 reads CSITAAGNIQYF. CDR3 coding DNA: TGCAGCATAACAGCGGCGGGAAACATTCAGTACTTC. The genes are TRBV29-1 and TRBJ2-4, with TRBD2 as a possible D gene (5 bases). V lost 8 bases and J lost 6, with 14 bases in between. Germline-derived CDR1 and CDR2 are SQVTM and ANQGSEA. The CDR3 is 12 residues long.

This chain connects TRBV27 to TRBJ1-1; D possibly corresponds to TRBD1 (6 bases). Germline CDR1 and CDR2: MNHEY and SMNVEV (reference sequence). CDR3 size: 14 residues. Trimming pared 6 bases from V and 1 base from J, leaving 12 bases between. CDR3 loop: CASRYRVTNTEAFF. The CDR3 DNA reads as TGTGCCAGCAGGTACAGGGTTACGAACACTGAAGCTTTCTTT.

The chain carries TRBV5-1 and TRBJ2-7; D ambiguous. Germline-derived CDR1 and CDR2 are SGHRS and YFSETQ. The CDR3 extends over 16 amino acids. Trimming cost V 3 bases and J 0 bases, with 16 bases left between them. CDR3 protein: CASSSKGSGISYEQYF. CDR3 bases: TGCGCCAGCAGCTCTAAGGGCAGTGGGATCTCCTACGAGCAGTACTTC.

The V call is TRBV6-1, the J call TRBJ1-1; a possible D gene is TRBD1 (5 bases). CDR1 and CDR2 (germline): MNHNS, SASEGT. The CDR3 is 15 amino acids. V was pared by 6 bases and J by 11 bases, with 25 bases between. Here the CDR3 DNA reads TGTGCCAGCAGGCGGGGTAGGGACCCATCCACAGGCGCTTTCTTT. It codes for CASRRGRDPSTGAFF.

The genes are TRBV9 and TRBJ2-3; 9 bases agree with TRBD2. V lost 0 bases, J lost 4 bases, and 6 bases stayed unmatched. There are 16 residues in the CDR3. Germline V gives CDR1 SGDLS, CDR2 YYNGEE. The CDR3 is CASSVASGGIADTQYF. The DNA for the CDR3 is TGTGCCAGCAGCGTAGCCAGCGGGGGGATCGCAGATACGCAGTATTTT.

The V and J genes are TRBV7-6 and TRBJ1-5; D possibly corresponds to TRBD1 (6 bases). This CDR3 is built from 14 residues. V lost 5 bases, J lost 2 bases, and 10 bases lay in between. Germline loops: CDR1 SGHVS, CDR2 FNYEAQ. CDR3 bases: TGTGCCAGCAGCCGGGGGCCGGGCAATCAGCCCCAGCATTTT. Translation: CASSRGPGNQPQHF.

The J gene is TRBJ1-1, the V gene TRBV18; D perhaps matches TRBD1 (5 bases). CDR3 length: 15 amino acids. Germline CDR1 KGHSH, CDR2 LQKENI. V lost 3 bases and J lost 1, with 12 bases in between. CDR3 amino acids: CASSPDWGRNTEAFF. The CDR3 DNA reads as TGTGCCAGCTCACCCGACTGGGGACGGAACACTGAAGCTTTCTTT.

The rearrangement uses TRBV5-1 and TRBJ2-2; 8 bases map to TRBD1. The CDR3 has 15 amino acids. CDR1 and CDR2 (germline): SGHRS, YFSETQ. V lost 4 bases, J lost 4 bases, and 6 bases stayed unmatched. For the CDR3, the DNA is TGCGCCAGCAGCCCGCGGACAGGGACCACCGGGGAGCTGTTTTTT. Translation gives CASSPRTGTTGELFF.

The CDR3 nucleotides read TGTGCCATCCAGGTGTCAGGGAGGAATGAGCAGTTCTTC. Encoded protein: CAIQVSGRNEQFF. The chain joins TRBV10-3 to TRBJ2-1; possible D gene TRBD2, 6 bases. CDR1 and CDR2 (germline): ENHRY, SYGVKD. V lost 8 bases and J 7 bases, leaving 15 bases between the germline ends. The CDR3 contains 13 residues.

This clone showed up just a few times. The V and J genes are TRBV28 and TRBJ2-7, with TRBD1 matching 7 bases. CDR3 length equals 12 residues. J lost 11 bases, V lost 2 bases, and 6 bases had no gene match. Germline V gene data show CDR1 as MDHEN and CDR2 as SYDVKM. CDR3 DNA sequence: TGTGCCAGCAGTTTACCATGGGACAGAGAGTACTTC. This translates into CASSLPWDREYF.

The DNA of the CDR3 is TGTGCCAGCAGTGACAACGGCGTGGGGAACTATGGCTACACCTTC. Translation gives CASSDNGVGNYGYTF. The V gene is TRBV2, the J gene TRBJ1-2, with no clear D. Trimming cost V 3 bases and J 2 bases, with 13 bases left between them. The CDR3 has 15 amino acids. Germline V gives CDR1 SNHLY, CDR2 FYNNEI.

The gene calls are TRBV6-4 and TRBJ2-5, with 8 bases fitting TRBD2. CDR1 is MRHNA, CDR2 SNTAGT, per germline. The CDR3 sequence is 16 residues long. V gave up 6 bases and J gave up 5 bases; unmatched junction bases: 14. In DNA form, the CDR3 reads TGTGCCAGCAGCGCAGCGCGGGGGGCGGGGGCGGAGACCCAGTACTTC. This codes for CASSAARGAGAETQYF.

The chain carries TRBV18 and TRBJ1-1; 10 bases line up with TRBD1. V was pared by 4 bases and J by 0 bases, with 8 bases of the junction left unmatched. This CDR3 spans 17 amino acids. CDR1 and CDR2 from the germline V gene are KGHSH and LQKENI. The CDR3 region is CASSQSTGGAMNTEAFF. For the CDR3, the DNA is TGTGCCAGCTCACAGTCGACAGGGGGCGCGATGAACACTGAAGCTTTCTTT.

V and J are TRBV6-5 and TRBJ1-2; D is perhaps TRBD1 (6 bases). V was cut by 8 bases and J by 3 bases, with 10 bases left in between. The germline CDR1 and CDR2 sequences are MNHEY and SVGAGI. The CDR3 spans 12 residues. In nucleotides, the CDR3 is TGTGCCAGCGGGGGGCAGCACTATGGCTACACCTTC. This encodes CASGGQHYGYTF.

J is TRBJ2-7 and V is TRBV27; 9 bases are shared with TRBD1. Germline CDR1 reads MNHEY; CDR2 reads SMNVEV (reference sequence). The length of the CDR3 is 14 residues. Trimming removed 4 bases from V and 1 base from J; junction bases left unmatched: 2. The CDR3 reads CASSWGQGSYEQYF. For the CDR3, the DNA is TGTGCCAGCAGTTGGGGACAGGGTTCCTACGAGCAGTACTTC.

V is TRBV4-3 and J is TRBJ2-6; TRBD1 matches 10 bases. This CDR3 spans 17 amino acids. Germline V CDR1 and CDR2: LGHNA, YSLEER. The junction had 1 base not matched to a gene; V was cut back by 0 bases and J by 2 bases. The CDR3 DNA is TGCGCCAGCAGCCAAGAGACAGGGGGCACTGGGGCCAACGTCCTGACTTTC. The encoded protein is CASSQETGGTGANVLTF.

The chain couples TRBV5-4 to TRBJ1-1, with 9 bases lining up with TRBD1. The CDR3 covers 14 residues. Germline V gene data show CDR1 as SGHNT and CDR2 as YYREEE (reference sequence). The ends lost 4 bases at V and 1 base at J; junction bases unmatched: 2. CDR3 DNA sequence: TGTGCCAGCAGCCGGGACAGGGCGAACACTGAAGCTTTCTTT. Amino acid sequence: CASSRDRANTEAFF.

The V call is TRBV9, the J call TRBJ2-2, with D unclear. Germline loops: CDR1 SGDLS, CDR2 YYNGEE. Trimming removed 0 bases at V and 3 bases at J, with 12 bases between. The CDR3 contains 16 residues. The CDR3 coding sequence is TGTGCCAGCAGCGTAGGTCACGGCTCGGACACCGGGGAGCTGTTTTTT. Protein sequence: CASSVGHGSDTGELFF.

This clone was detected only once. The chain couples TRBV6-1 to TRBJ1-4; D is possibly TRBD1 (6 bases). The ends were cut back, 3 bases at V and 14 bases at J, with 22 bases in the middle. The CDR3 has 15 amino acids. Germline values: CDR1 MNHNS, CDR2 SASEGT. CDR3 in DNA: TGTGCCAGCAGTGACGAGGGGACACCCATCGGGGGGCTGTTTTTT. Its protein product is CASSDEGTPIGGLFF.

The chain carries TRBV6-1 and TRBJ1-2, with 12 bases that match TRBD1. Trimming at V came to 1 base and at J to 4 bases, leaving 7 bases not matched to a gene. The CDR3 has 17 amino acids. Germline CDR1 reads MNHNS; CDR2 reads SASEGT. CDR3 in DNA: TGTGCCAGCAGTGAAGTCGGGACAGGGGGCGCCTCCTATGGCTACACCTTC. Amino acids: CASSEVGTGGASYGYTF.